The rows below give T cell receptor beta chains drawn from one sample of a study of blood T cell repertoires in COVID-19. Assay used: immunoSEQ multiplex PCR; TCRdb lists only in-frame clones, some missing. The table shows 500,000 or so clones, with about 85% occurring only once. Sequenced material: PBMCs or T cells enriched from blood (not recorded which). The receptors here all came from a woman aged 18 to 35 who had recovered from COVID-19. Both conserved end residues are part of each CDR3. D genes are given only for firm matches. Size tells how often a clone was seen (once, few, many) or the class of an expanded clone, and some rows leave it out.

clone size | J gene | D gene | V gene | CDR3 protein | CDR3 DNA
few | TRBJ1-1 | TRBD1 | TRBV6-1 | CASSEMLEGAPGAGTEAFF | TGTGCCAGCAGTGAAATGCTGGAGGGGGCGCCTGGAGCTGGCACTGAAGCTTTCTTT
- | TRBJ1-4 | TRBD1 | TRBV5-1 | CASSPDREFEKLFF | TGCGCCAGCAGCCCGGACAGGGAATTTGAAAAACTGTTTTTT
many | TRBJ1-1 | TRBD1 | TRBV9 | CASSVNTGGSEAFF | TGTGCCAGCAGCGTAAATACAGGGGGCTCTGAAGCTTTCTTT
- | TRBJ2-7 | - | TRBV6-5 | CASSSGLFYEQYF | TGTGCCAGCAGCTCGGGACTTTTTTACGAGCAGTACTTC
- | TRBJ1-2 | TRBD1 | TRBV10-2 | CASSGQGDYGYTF | TGCGCCAGCAGTGGACAGGGAGACTATGGCTACACCTTC
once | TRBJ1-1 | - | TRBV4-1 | CASSSDSWNTEAFF | TGCGCCAGCAGCTCCGACAGTTGGAACACTGAAGCTTTCTTT
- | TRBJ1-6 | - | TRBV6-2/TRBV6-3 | CASSYGETPLHF | TGTGCCAGCAGTTACGGAGAGACACCCCTCCACTTT
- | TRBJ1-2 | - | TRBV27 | CASSFKGRGAYTF | TGTGCCAGCAGTTTTAAGGGGCGCGGAGCCTACACCTTC
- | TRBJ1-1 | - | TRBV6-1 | CASSEAGGDTEAFF | TGTGCCAGCAGTGAAGCGGGAGGAGACACTGAAGCTTTCTTT
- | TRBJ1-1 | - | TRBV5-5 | CASSSWGGLTEAFF | TGTGCCAGCAGCTCCTGGGGAGGTTTAACTGAAGCTTTCTTT
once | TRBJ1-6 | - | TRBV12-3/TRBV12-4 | CASSPGEGSPLHF | TGTGCCAGCAGCCCCGGGGAGGGTTCACCCCTCCACTTT
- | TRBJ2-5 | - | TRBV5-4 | CASSLPTTRGETQYF | TGTGCCAGCAGCTTACCGACTACCCGAGGGGAGACCCAGTACTTC
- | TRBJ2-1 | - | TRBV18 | CASSFDRGSYNEQFF | TGTGCCAGCTCTTTCGATAGGGGCTCCTACAATGAGCAGTTCTTC
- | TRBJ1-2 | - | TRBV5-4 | CASRMPQQQSYTF | TGTGCCAGCAGAATGCCTCAACAGCAAAGCTACACCTTC
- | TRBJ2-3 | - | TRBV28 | CASSLPGGGTDTQYF | TGTGCCAGCAGTTTGCCGGGGGGCGGGACAGATACGCAGTATTTT
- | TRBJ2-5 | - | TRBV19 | CASSTSELGEATQYF | TGTGCCAGTAGTACATCAGAGCTCGGGGAGGCGACCCAGTACTTC
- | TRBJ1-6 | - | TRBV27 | CASSFYFGSPLHF | TGTGCCAGCAGTTTTTATTTCGGTTCACCCCTCCACTTT
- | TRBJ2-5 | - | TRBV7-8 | CASTVRGGEETQYF | TGTGCCAGCACCGTTAGGGGCGGGGAAGAGACCCAGTACTTC
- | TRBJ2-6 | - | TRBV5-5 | CASSPSSLGLLSGANVLTF | TGTGCCAGCAGCCCCTCTTCTCTGGGGCTACTTTCTGGGGCCAACGTCCTGACTTTC
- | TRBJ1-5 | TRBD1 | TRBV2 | CASRRDRNSNQPQHF | TGTGCCAGCAGACGGGACAGGAATAGCAATCAGCCCCAGCATTTT
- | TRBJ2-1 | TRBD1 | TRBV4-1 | CASSQERGHNEQFF | TGCGCCAGCAGCCAAGAGAGGGGGCACAATGAGCAGTTCTTC
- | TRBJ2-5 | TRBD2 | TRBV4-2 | CASSQEVAGGRETQYF | TGTGCCAGCAGCCAAGAGGTAGCGGGGGGTAGAGAGACCCAGTACTTC
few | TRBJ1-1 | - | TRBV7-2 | CASSLGSTEAFF | TGTGCCAGCAGCTTAGGGAGTACTGAAGCTTTCTTT
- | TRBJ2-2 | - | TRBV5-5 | CASSPTVGGELFF | TGTGCCAGCAGCCCTACAGTCGGCGGGGAGCTGTTTTTT
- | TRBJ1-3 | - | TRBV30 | CAWSLGDTIYF | TGTGCCTGGAGTTTAGGAGACACCATATATTTT
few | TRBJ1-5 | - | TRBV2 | CASSVEGSNQPQHF | TGTGCCAGCAGTGTGGAGGGTAGCAATCAGCCCCAGCATTTT
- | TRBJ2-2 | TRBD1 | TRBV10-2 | CASSVGTGYTGELFF | TGCGCCAGCAGTGTAGGGACAGGGTACACCGGGGAGCTGTTTTTT
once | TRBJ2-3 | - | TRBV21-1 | CASSKELLPGTSGGAEDTQYF | TGTGCCAGCAGCAAAGAGCTACTCCCCGGGACTAGCGGGGGGGCCGAAGATACGCAGTATTTT
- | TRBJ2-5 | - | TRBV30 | CAWSRGVSQYF | TGTGCCTGGAGTCGCGGGGTCTCCCAGTACTTC
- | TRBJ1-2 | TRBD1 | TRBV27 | CASSLRGPMGGYTF | TGTGCCAGCAGTTTAAGGGGGCCGATGGGTGGCTACACCTTC
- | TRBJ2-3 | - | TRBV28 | CASSLGSSEVTDTQYF | TGTGCCAGCAGTTTAGGATCTAGCGAGGTCACAGATACGCAGTATTTT
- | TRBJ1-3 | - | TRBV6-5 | CASREGGGNTIYF | TGTGCCAGCAGAGAGGGTGGTGGAAACACCATATATTTT
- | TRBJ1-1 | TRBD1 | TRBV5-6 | CASSLASGGRDTEAFF | TGTGCCAGCAGCTTAGCGTCAGGGGGCCGTGACACTGAAGCTTTCTTT
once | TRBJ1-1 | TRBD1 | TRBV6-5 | CASRRQGFPEAFF | TGTGCCAGCAGAAGACAGGGGTTTCCTGAAGCTTTCTTT
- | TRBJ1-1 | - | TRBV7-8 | CASSQQGTDTEAFF | TGTGCCAGCAGCCAACAGGGAACGGACACTGAAGCTTTCTTT
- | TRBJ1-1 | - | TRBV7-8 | CASSSQGSEAFF | TGTGCCAGCAGCTCACAGGGAAGTGAAGCTTTCTTT
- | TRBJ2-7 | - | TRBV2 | CASSASRGLYEQYF | TGTGCCAGCAGTGCAAGCAGGGGCCTCTACGAGCAGTACTTC
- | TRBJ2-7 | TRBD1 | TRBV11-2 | CASSSIRDRSYEQYF | TGTGCCAGCAGTTCCATCCGGGACAGGTCCTACGAGCAGTACTTC
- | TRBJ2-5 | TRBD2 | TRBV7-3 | CASSPGLAGPLQETQYF | TGTGCCAGCAGCCCCGGACTAGCGGGTCCACTCCAAGAGACCCAGTACTTC
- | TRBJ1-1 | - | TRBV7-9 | CASSLGQFEAFF | TGTGCCAGCAGCTTAGGACAGTTTGAAGCTTTCTTT
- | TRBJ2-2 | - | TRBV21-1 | CASSPGELFF | TGTGCCAGCAGCCCAGGAGAGCTGTTTTTT
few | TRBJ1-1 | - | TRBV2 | CASSEEQGAEAFF | TGTGCCAGCAGTGAGGAACAGGGAGCTGAAGCTTTCTTT
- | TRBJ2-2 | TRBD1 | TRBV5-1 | CASSSTGVGTAGELFF | TGCGCCAGCAGCTCAACAGGGGTCGGGACGGCCGGGGAGCTGTTTTTT
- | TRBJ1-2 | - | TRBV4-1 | CASSQDLWGYTF | TGCGCCAGCAGCCAAGACCTATGGGGCTACACCTTC
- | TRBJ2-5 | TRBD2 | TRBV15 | CATSPRGGRETQYF | TGTGCCACCAGTCCGCGGGGGGGCCGCGAGACCCAGTACTTC
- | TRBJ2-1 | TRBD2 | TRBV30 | CAWSALPSGDGGEQFF | TGTGCCTGGAGTGCTCTACCTAGCGGGGATGGGGGTGAGCAGTTCTTC
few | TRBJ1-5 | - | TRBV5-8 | CASSYFGDNQPQHF | TGTGCCAGCAGCTATTTCGGGGACAATCAGCCCCAGCATTTT
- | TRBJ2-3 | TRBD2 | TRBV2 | CASLAGSSDTQYF | TGTGCCTCCTTAGCGGGGTCGTCAGATACGCAGTATTTT
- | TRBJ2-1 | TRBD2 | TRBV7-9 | CASTPGLAAFDEQFF | TGTGCCAGCACCCCCGGACTAGCGGCCTTCGATGAGCAGTTCTTC
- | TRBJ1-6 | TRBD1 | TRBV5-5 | CASSTPRTGSNSPLHF | TGTGCCAGCAGCACCCCGAGGACAGGCTCTAATTCACCCCTCCACTTT
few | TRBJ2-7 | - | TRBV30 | CAWSGRIRDEQYF | TGTGCCTGGAGTGGACGGATCAGGGACGAGCAGTACTTC
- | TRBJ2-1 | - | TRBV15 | CATLGYNEQFF | TGTGCCACCCTCGGGTACAATGAGCAGTTCTTC